These 15 T cell receptor beta chains came from one sample sequenced in a study of Ad26.COV2.S vaccination and SARS-CoV-2 variants. Treatment noted: some 20 received Ad26.COV2.S at low or high dose, single or two shots; about 5 received placebo; per-sample allocation not given. Following the first vaccine or placebo injection, samples were taken on day 63. The table came from immunoSEQ multiplex PCR; TCRdb's copy has only in-frame clones and leaves some out. The table lists 300,000 to 450,000 clones, approximately 84% of them singletons. The sample here was peripheral blood, taken in a trial of Ad26.COV2.S vaccine versus placebo. These receptors originate from a person between 18 and 65 years old who received the Ad26.COV2.S COVID-19 vaccine or a placebo.

The rearrangement joins TRBV15 to TRBJ2-3; D remains unclear. V was shortened by 3 bases and J by 0 bases, with 10 bases between the two germline ends. The germline CDR1 and CDR2 sequences are LNHNV and YYDKDF (reference sequence). The CDR3 is 15 residues long. CDR3 amino acids: CATSSTILSTDTQYF. The DNA for the CDR3 is TGTGCCACCAGCAGTACAATCTTGAGCACAGATACGCAGTATTTT. Together with reference TRBV15 and TRBJ2-3, the CDR3 gives the full variable domain: DAMVIQNPRYQVTQFGKPVTLSCSQTLNHNVMYWYQQKSSQAPKLLFHYYDKDFNNEADTPDNFQSRRPNTSFCFLDIRSPGLGDTAMYLCATSSTILSTDTQYFGPGTRLTVL.

The chain links TRBV4-3 to TRBJ2-7; the match to TRBD2 covers 9 bases. Per the germline V gene, CDR1 is LGHNA and CDR2 is YSLEER. V gave up 0 bases and J gave up 4 bases; unmatched junction bases: 4. The CDR3 contains 15 residues. CDR3 bases: TGCGCCAGCAGCCAAGATCAGGGACTAGCTTACGAGCAGTACTTC. The encoded protein is CASSQDQGLAYEQYF.

Worth noting for this clone: One end of the junction does not line up with germline, which may come from a read error. The chain joins TRBV5-1 to TRBJ1-2; perhaps TRBD1 as D (6 bases). The germline V gene has CDR1 SGHRS and CDR2 YFSETQ. The CDR3 runs to 15 residues. The CDR3 loop reads CASSLETGSKYGYTF. CDR3 in DNA: TGCGCCAGCAGCTTAGAAACAGGGTCTAAGTATGGCTACACCTTC.

The chain is built from TRBV3-1 (or the pseudogene TRBV3-2) and TRBJ1-2; 10 positions match TRBD1. Germline V gene lookup returns CDR1 LGHDT and CDR2 YNNKEL (reference sequence). Trimming cost V 4 bases and J 2 bases; bases outside gene matches: 7. The CDR3 contains 16 residues. CDR3 loop: CASSPTSTGGNYGYTF. The CDR3, as DNA: TGTGCCAGCAGCCCCACCTCGACAGGGGGCAACTATGGCTACACCTTC.

The V call is TRBV18, the J call TRBJ1-5; no firm D call. This CDR3 spans 13 amino acids. V gave up 6 bases and J gave up 1 base, with 7 bases separating them. Looked up from germline, CDR1 is KGHSH and CDR2 is LQKENI. The CDR3 DNA reads as TGTGCCAGCTCGGTTGGGAGCAATCAGCCCCAGCATTTT. Translating it yields CASSVGSNQPQHF. The complete variable domain, with remaining parts taken from reference TRBV18 and TRBJ1-5, reads NAGVMQNPRHLVRRRGQEARLRCSPMKGHSHVYWYRQLPEEGLKFMVYLQKENIIDESGMPKERFSAEFPKEGPSILRIQQVVRGDSAAYFCASSVGSNQPQHFGDGTRLSIL.

V gene TRBV11-2 combines with J gene TRBJ2-2, with 8 nucleotides matching TRBD1. The CDR3 covers 16 residues. The J segment lost 4 bases and the V segment lost 1 base, leaving 5 bases of the junction unmatched. Germline V gene sequence: CDR1 SGHAT, CDR2 FQNNGV. CDR3 protein: CASSLGRGRGTGELFF. DNA for the CDR3: TGTGCCAGCAGCTTAGGCAGGGGGCGAGGCACCGGGGAGCTGTTTTTT.

The V and J genes are TRBV18 and TRBJ1-6, with D unclear. The germline V gene has CDR1 KGHSH and CDR2 LQKENI. V gave up 2 bases and J gave up 18 bases, with 17 bases separating them. This CDR3 comprises 13 residues. For the CDR3, the DNA is TGTGCCAGCTCACCAGAGGTTTCGGAAGTCTACCACTTT. Its protein product is CASSPEVSEVYHF.

The sample holds one count of this clone. The V gene is TRBV4-3, the J gene TRBJ1-1; the match to TRBD1 covers 8 bases. Per germline, CDR1 LGHNA and CDR2 YSLEER. The CDR3 has 14 amino acids. V lost 3 bases to trimming and J lost 3 bases; unmatched junction nucleotides: 3. As DNA, the CDR3 is TGCGCCAGCAGCCAGGACAGGGAGGACACTGAAGCTTTCTTT. Encoded protein: CASSQDREDTEAFF.

The chain links TRBV24-1 to TRBJ1-5, with 10 bases aligning to TRBD1. V lost 1 base to trimming and J lost 5 bases; unmatched junction nucleotides: 10. Germline V CDR1 and CDR2: KGHDR, SFDVKD. CDR3 length: 18 amino acids. The DNA of the CDR3 is TGTGCCACCAGTGATTTTATGGGCGGGACAGGGGAGGATCAGCCCCAGCATTTT. This encodes CATSDFMGGTGEDQPQHF.

The chain has TRBV10-3 and TRBJ2-2; D unresolved. CDR1 is ENHRY, CDR2 SYGVKD, per germline. The CDR3 runs 14 residues. Deletions cut 5 bases from V and 4 bases from J, with 11 bases between. CDR3 sequence (DNA): TGTGCCATCAGTCCTGGTGACATCACCGGGGAGCTGTTTTTT. Residues: CAISPGDITGELFF.

The chain employs TRBV24-1 and TRBJ1-1; the match to TRBD1 covers 7 bases. Germline V gene sequence: CDR1 KGHDR, CDR2 SFDVKD. The J segment lost 0 bases and the V segment lost 9 bases, leaving 12 bases of the junction unmatched. CDR3 length: 16 amino acids. The CDR3 is CATGWDRGGMNTEAFF. The CDR3 region has the DNA TGTGCCACCGGATGGGACAGAGGGGGTATGAACACTGAAGCTTTCTTT.

CDR3 protein: CASSPEGGTNTEAFF. The CDR3, as DNA: TGCGCCAGCAGTCCAGAAGGCGGAACGAACACTGAAGCTTTCTTT. The chain has TRBV23-1 and TRBJ1-1; D unclear. TRBV23-1 is given ORF status, its function remaining uncertain. Trimming took off 4 bases at V and 1 base at J, with 13 bases between the two ends. This CDR3 comprises 15 residues.

The CDR3 spells CASNDRGGGYTF. DNA of the CDR3: TGTGCCAGTAATGACAGGGGCGGAGGCTACACCTTC. V is TRBV19 and J is TRBJ1-2, with 8 bases aligning to TRBD1. The germline V gene encodes CDR1 LNHDA and CDR2 SQIVND (reference sequence). CDR3 length: 12 amino acids. The J segment lost 8 bases and the V segment lost 7 bases, leaving 6 bases of the junction unmatched.

The chain is built from TRBV3-1 (or the pseudogene TRBV3-2) and TRBJ2-3, with 13 bases aligning to TRBD2. The junction had 10 bases not matched to a gene; V was cut back by 4 bases and J by 3 bases. CDR3 length equals 18 residues. From germline, CDR1 is LGHDT and CDR2 YNNKEL (reference sequence). CDR3 protein: CASSPNTSGRVGTDTQYF. CDR3 nucleotides: TGTGCCAGCAGCCCGAACACTAGCGGGAGGGTGGGGACAGATACGCAGTATTTT.

This chain connects TRBV30 to TRBJ2-4, with TRBD1 matching 9 bases. V trimming: 3 bases; J trimming: 6 bases; junction bases outside the gene matches: 6. Germline values: CDR1 GTSNPN, CDR2 SVGIG (reference sequence). The CDR3 totals 14 residues. The CDR3 region is CAWRGTGFLNIQYF. CDR3 in DNA: TGTGCCTGGAGGGGGACAGGGTTCCTAAACATTCAGTACTTC.